A selection of T cell receptor beta chains follows, all from one sample in a study of cytomegalovirus exposure and HLA in healthy donors. Profiling relied on immunoSEQ multiplex PCR, and the TCRdb table lists in-frame clones only, not all of them. The sample totals 95,000 to 150,000 clones. The specimen was PBMCs. The receptors here all came from a man aged 25 to 45 in good health and CMV-seronegative. Both conserved end residues are part of each CDR3. D genes are given only for firm matches.

J gene: TRBJ1-3
V gene: TRBV4-2
D gene: TRBD1
CDR3 DNA: TGTGCCAGCAGCCCCTACCACCCGGGACAGCACTCTGGAAACACCATATATTTT
CDR3 protein: CASSPYHPGQHSGNTIYF

J gene: TRBJ1-1
V gene: TRBV4-2
D gene: -
CDR3 DNA: TGTGCCAGCAGCCAAGAGGTTCGAGGGAAGGGCACTGAAGCTTTCTTT
CDR3 protein: CASSQEVRGKGTEAFF

J gene: TRBJ1-2
V gene: TRBV2
D gene: TRBD1
CDR3 DNA: TGTGCCAGCAGCATTGAGGGGGCAGGCTATGGCTACACCTTC
CDR3 protein: CASSIEGAGYGYTF

J gene: TRBJ1-3
V gene: TRBV6-1
D gene: -
CDR3 DNA: TGTGCCAGCAGCGTGACATCTGAGGGAAACACCATATATTTT
CDR3 protein: CASSVTSEGNTIYF

J gene: TRBJ2-3
V gene: TRBV11-3
D gene: -
CDR3 DNA: TGTGCCAGCAGCTTGGGCAGGGCTACAGATACGCAGTATTTT
CDR3 protein: CASSLGRATDTQYF

J gene: TRBJ2-7
V gene: TRBV19
D gene: TRBD2
CDR3 DNA: TGTGCCAGTAGTAAGGTAGGCGGGAGGGCCACCTACGAGCAGTACTTC
CDR3 protein: CASSKVGGRATYEQYF

J gene: TRBJ2-2
V gene: TRBV5-1
D gene: -
CDR3 DNA: TGCGCCAGCAGCTTGGACGGGACCGGGGAGCTGTTTTTT
CDR3 protein: CASSLDGTGELFF

J gene: TRBJ2-7
V gene: TRBV2
D gene: TRBD1
CDR3 DNA: TGTGCCAGCAGTTTTGACAGGGGGGCCTACGAGCAGTACTTC
CDR3 protein: CASSFDRGAYEQYF

J gene: TRBJ1-5
V gene: TRBV27
D gene: -
CDR3 DNA: TGTGCCAGCTCGAACGGGGGGGGAACTCCCCAGCATTTT
CDR3 protein: CASSNGGGTPQHF

J gene: TRBJ2-5
V gene: TRBV6-6
D gene: TRBD1
CDR3 DNA: TGTGCCAGCAGTTCACCCGGGACAGAAGAGACCCAGTACTTC
CDR3 protein: CASSSPGTEETQYF

J gene: TRBJ2-1
V gene: TRBV20-1
D gene: -
CDR3 DNA: TGCAGTGCTCCGTTCCCCAATGAGCAGTTCTTC
CDR3 protein: CSAPFPNEQFF